Following are 7 T cell receptor beta chains from one sample sequenced in a study of blood T cell repertoires in COVID-19. Assay: immunoSEQ multiplex PCR; the TCRdb copy retains only in-frame clones and omits some. The table includes more than 150,000 clones, more than 65% detected once. Sequenced sample: PBMCs or T cells enriched from blood (not recorded which). These TCRs come from a man aged 45-65 years who had recovered from COVID-19.

In this sample, this clone turned up once. The chain uses TRBV4-2 and TRBJ2-7; 7 bases agree with TRBD2. V lost 1 base and J lost 3; bases outside the gene matches: 9. The V gene's germline CDR1 is LGHNA and CDR2 YNFKEQ. The length of the CDR3 is 16 residues. The CDR3 region is CASSQGSLAEVYEQYF. Written as DNA, the CDR3 is TGTGCCAGCAGCCAAGGTTCGCTAGCGGAAGTCTACGAGCAGTACTTC.

This rearrangement joins TRBV20-1 to TRBJ1-4; D possibly corresponds to TRBD1 (6 bases). Germline V lookup: CDR1 DFQATT, CDR2 SNEGSKA (reference sequence). V was clipped by 3 bases and J by 8 bases, with 13 bases between them. The CDR3 consists of 13 residues. The CDR3 loop is CSASGGREEKLFF. CDR3 sequence (DNA): TGCAGTGCTAGTGGGGGGCGCGAAGAAAAACTGTTTTTT.

This chain connects TRBV27 to TRBJ1-2; D remains ambiguous. The CDR3 contains 11 residues. Per germline, CDR1 MNHEY and CDR2 SMNVEV (reference sequence). V lost 4 bases and J lost 7, with 7 bases in between. The CDR3 DNA follows: TGTGCCAGCAGTTCGGGATTTGGCTACACCTTC. Residues: CASSSGFGYTF.

This clone was counted a single time. The chain joins TRBV4-1 to TRBJ1-1, with 7 bases fitting TRBD1. From germline, CDR1 is MGHRA and CDR2 YSYEKL. V trimming: 1 base; J trimming: 11 bases; junction bases outside the gene matches: 4. The CDR3 has 12 amino acids. Here the CDR3 DNA reads TGCGCCAGCAGCCAAGGCGACAGGGTGGCTTTCTTT. Its protein is CASSQGDRVAFF.

V is TRBV6-5 and J is TRBJ1-6; TRBD1 agrees at 11 bases. Germline V CDR1 and CDR2: MNHEY, SVGAGI. This CDR3 region has 13 residues. V was clipped by 6 bases and J by 9 bases; unmatched bases: 1. CDR3: CASRDRGRSPLHF. In nucleotides, the CDR3 is TGTGCCAGCAGGGACAGGGGGCGTTCACCCCTCCACTTT.

The chain combines TRBV5-4 with TRBJ2-7; 8 nucleotides match TRBD1. The junction had 9 bases not matched to a gene; V was cut back by 4 bases and J by 0 bases. The CDR3 has 16 residues. CDR1 and CDR2 (germline): SGHNT, YYREEE (reference sequence). The CDR3 loop is CASSPSQGASSYEQYF. In DNA, the CDR3 is TGTGCCAGCAGCCCGAGTCAGGGGGCTAGCTCCTACGAGCAGTACTTC.

CDR3 loop: CASSLGGVGYTF. CDR3 nucleotides: TGTGCCAGCAGCTTGGGGGGAGTCGGCTACACCTTC. The chain carries TRBV5-4 and TRBJ1-2; D ambiguous. V was trimmed by 0 bases and J by 8 bases, leaving 8 bases between them. The CDR3 contains 12 residues. The germline V gene encodes CDR1 SGHNT and CDR2 YYREEE (reference sequence).